One sample yielded the 2 T cell receptor beta chains listed below, sequenced in a study of T cells after yellow fever vaccination. TCRdb re-analysed the 5' RACE reads in MiXCR, keeping a single row per CDR3 protein. Among fewer than 450,000 distinct CDR3 sequences, 11% were seen once, and the ten largest hold roughly 18%. This material consisted of PBMCs, taken on the day of the first yellow fever vaccination. The source of these receptors is a man in his late teens or twenties who received the YFV17D yellow fever vaccine.

This chain connects TRBV3-1 to TRBJ2-3; D is undetermined. CDR3 length: 15 residues. Germline assignment: CDR1 LGHDT and CDR2 YNNKEL (reference sequence). Between the trimmed V and J ends, which lost 0 bases and 6 bases, there was a span of 13 bases. The CDR3 DNA reads as TGTGCCAGCAGCCAAGATCACACCCTCCTGGATACGCAGTATTTT. Encoded protein: CASSQDHTLLDTQYF.

Here the CDR3 DNA reads TGTGCCAGCAGTTCGTTTTTCGGCTACACCTTC. Amino acids: CASSSFFGYTF. The chain links TRBV12-3 or TRBV12-4 to TRBJ1-2; D gene unclear. With 4 bases removed from V and 8 bases from J, the gap between germline ends came to 8 bases. This CDR3 is built from 11 residues.